One sample yielded the 12 T cell receptor beta chains listed below, sequenced in a study of T cells in Graves' hyperthyroidism and ophthalmopathy. Template material for amplifying TCR beta CDR3 regions consisted of RNA transcripts. When the TCR CDR3 underwent first-round RT-PCR, the HTBI primer set was used. TCRdb redid the calling of the multiplex PCR reads with MiXCR, one entry per CDR3 protein. The sample comprises 300,000 to 450,000 distinct CDR3 sequences, under 15% of which are singletons, and about 9.1% rests with the top ten. The sequencing sample was made of blood. The receptors here all came from a woman aged 18-29 years with Graves' hyperthyroidism.

This clonotype showed up just a few times. CDR3 loop: CASSRTISSGNTIYF. DNA of the CDR3: TGTGCCAGTAGTCGCACCATCAGCTCTGGAAACACCATATATTTT. The rearrangement joins TRBV19 to TRBJ1-3, with unresolved D. Per the germline V gene, CDR1 is LNHDA and CDR2 is SQIVND (reference sequence). The CDR3 runs to 15 residues. Trimming took off 5 bases at V and 0 bases at J, with 11 bases between the two ends.

There are many counts of this clonotype. The V and J genes are TRBV6-1 and TRBJ2-1; perhaps TRBD1 as D (6 bases). Trimming removed 11 bases at V and 8 bases at J, with 22 bases between. The CDR3 sequence is 14 residues long. Germline assignment: CDR1 MNHNS and CDR2 SASEGT. In nucleotides, the CDR3 is TGTGCCGTTACCCCGGGACACGGTTTCGATGAGCAGTTCTTC. Translated, it gives CAVTPGHGFDEQFF.

This chain joins TRBV5-1 and TRBJ2-2, with 14 bases that match TRBD2. Germline values: CDR1 SGHRS, CDR2 YFSETQ. This CDR3 is built from 18 residues. The V and J ends lost 4 bases and 1 base, in that order; junction bases with no gene match: 6. This chain's CDR3 is CASSRGLAGDLNTGELFF. CDR3 nucleotides: TGCGCCAGCAGCAGGGGACTAGCGGGAGACCTGAACACCGGGGAGCTGTTTTTT.

For this clonotype: A read error may explain this, as a much larger clone is one base away. The chain carries TRBV7-2 and TRBJ2-7; D gene unclear. Germline V gene sequence: CDR1 SGHTA, CDR2 FQGNSA. The V gene lost 1 base and the J gene lost 5 bases, with 6 bases spanning the gap. This CDR3 contains 12 residues. DNA of the CDR3: TGTGCCAGCAGCTTAGACACCCACGAGCAGTACTTC. It encodes CASSLDTHEQYF.

Only a few counts were recorded for this clonotype. The junction does not match germline at one end; this may be a read error. The chain is built from TRBV12-3 or TRBV12-4 and TRBJ1-5; no reliable D call. There are 16 residues in the CDR3. Here the CDR3 DNA reads TGTGCCAGCACTCTAGGGCCCCAGGCGGCAGCTCAGCCCCGGCATTTT. Translated: CASTLGPQAAAQPRHF.

This clonotype was seen only a few times. This chain joins TRBV7-2 and TRBJ1-3; 10 bases fit TRBD1. This CDR3 region has 13 residues. CDR1 and CDR2 (germline): SGHTA, FQGNSA. CDR3 amino acids: CGVGQGSENTIYF. Here the CDR3 DNA reads TGTGGCGTGGGACAGGGGAGCGAAAACACCATATATTTT.

This clonotype has ten or more counts. The chain is built from TRBV7-2 and TRBJ2-5, with D perhaps matching TRBD1 (7 bases). The CDR3 length is 15 residues. V gave up 4 bases and J gave up 6 bases, with 18 bases separating them. The germline V gene encodes CDR1 SGHTA and CDR2 FQGNSA. The CDR3 region has the DNA TGTGCCAGCAGCTCCCCACTCAGGGGGGCAAAGACCCAGTACTTC. Translating gives CASSSPLRGAKTQYF.

The chain carries TRBV10-3 and TRBJ2-7, with D possibly TRBD1 on 6 matching bases. V was shortened by 2 bases and J by 4 bases, with 9 bases between the two germline ends. Germline-derived CDR1 and CDR2 are ENHRY and SYGVKD. The CDR3 contains 13 residues. CDR3 sequence reads: CAISETTGYEQYF. For the CDR3, the DNA is TGTGCCATCAGTGAGACGACAGGATACGAGCAGTACTTC.

There are many counts of this clonotype. The J gene is TRBJ2-7, the V gene TRBV6-2 or TRBV6-3, with D possibly matching TRBD1 (6 bases). V was trimmed by 5 bases and J by 3 bases, leaving 14 bases between them. This CDR3 is 14 amino acids long. The germline CDR1 and CDR2 sequences are MNHEY and SVGEGT. CDR3 residues: CASSPRTVVYEQYF. The DNA for the CDR3 is TGTGCCAGCAGTCCCCGGACAGTAGTCTACGAGCAGTACTTC.

This clonotype was counted ten times or more. This rearrangement joins TRBV5-6 to TRBJ2-1; no clear D gene. V was cut by 2 bases and J by 1 base, with 10 bases left in between. Germline CDR1 is SGHDT and CDR2 is YYEEEE. The CDR3 is made up of 15 amino acids. CDR3 sequence: CASSFGATSYNEQFF. CDR3 bases: TGTGCCAGCAGCTTCGGTGCCACGTCCTACAATGAGCAGTTCTTC.

Only a few counts were recorded for this clonotype. Mismatch with germline at one junction end may stem from a read error. J is TRBJ1-4 and V is TRBV6-1, with D unresolved. Germline CDR1 reads MNHNS; CDR2 reads SASEGT. The CDR3 extends over 14 amino acids. CDR3 sequence reads: CATTWGSTNEELFF. The CDR3 DNA reads as TGTGCCACAACCTGGGGATCAACTAATGAAGAACTGTTTTTT.

Many counts were recorded for this clonotype. This sequence joins TRBV3-1 and TRBJ2-7; D uncertain. V dropped 2 bases and J dropped 2 bases, with 10 bases sitting between them. The CDR3 is 14 residues long. CDR1 is LGHDT and CDR2 is YNNKEL in the germline V gene (reference sequence). The CDR3 bases are TGTGCCAGCAGCCAATTGATTCCCCCCTACGAGCAGTACTTC. Encoded protein: CASSQLIPPYEQYF.